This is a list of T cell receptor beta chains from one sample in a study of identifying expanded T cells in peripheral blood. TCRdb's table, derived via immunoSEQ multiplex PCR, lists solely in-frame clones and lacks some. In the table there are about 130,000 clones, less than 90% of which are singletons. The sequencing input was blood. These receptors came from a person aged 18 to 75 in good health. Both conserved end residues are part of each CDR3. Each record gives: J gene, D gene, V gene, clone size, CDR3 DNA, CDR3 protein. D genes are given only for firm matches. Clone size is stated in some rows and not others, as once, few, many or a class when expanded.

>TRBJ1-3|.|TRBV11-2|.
TGTGCCAGCAGCTTACCCCCTTCTGGAAACACCATATATTTT
CASSLPPSGNTIYF
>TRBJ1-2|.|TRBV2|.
TGTGCCAGCAGTGCAGCGACGCGAGGCTACACCTTC
CASSAATRGYTF
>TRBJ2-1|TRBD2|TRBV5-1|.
TGCGCCAGCAGCTTGTATGCGGGGGGCGCGTTGGATGAGCAGTTCTTC
CASSLYAGGALDEQFF
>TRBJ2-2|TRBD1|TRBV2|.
TGTGCCAGCAGTGGTATGACAGGGGGCCGGGAGCTGTTTTTT
CASSGMTGGRELFF
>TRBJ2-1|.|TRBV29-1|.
TGCAGCGTTGGCCTCCGGGCACTAAATGAGCAGTTCTTC
CSVGLRALNEQFF
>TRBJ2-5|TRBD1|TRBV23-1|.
TGCGCCAGCAGCCAAAGCGGGACAGGGGGCGGTGAGACCCAGTACTTC
CASSQSGTGGGETQYF
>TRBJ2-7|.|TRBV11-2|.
TGTGCCAGCAGCTTAGAAGCGGCTTACTACGAGCAGTACTTC
CASSLEAAYYEQYF
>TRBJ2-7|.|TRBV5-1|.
TGCGCCAGCAGCTTGGATGGACAAGGGCCGCACGAGCAGTACTTC
CASSLDGQGPHEQYF
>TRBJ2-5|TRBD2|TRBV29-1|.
TGCAGCGTTGAGAGAGTAGCGGGAGCAGAGACCCAGTACTTC
CSVERVAGAETQYF
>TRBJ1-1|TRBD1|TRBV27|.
TGTGCCAGCAGTCTTTTTGGGACAGGGGGCGTCGGCACTGAAGCTTTCTTT
CASSLFGTGGVGTEAFF
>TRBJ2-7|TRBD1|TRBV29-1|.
TGCAGCCAAAGGACAGGGGCTTCCTACGAGCAGTACTTC
CSQRTGASYEQYF
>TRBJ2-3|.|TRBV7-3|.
TGTGCCAGCAGCTTAGGGACCGCCCACGGGCAGTATTTT
CASSLGTAHGQYF
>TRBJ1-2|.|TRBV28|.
TGTGCCAGCAGTTTCCAGGGAGGCTATGGCTACACCTTC
CASSFQGGYGYTF
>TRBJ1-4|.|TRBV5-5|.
TGTGCCAGCAGCTTGGTGGGGGGAACTAATGAAAAACTGTTTTTT
CASSLVGGTNEKLFF
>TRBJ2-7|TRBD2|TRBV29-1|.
TGCAGCGTCCGTGGTGGGGGGGAAAGCTCCTACGAGCAGTACTTC
CSVRGGGESSYEQYF
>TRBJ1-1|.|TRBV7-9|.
TGTGCCAGCAGCTTACCTAGCGGGAAATTCGCTGAAGCTTTCTTT
CASSLPSGKFAEAFF
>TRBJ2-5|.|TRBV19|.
TGTGCCAGTAGTCTAAGCCGGGCCGTCGGGGAAAAGACCCAGTACTTC
CASSLSRAVGEKTQYF
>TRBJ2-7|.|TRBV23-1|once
TGCGCCAGCAGTCCTCGTAACATATCCTACGAGCAGTACTTC
CASSPRNISYEQYF
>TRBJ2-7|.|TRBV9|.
TGTGCCAGCAGCGTAGCTGGGAGTTACGAGCAGTACTTC
CASSVAGSYEQYF
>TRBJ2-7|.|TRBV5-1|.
TGCGCCAGCAGCTTGAGGGCAGTTTCCGAGCAGTACTTC
CASSLRAVSEQYF